A selection of T cell receptor beta chains follows, all from one sample in a study of blood T cell repertoires in COVID-19. Libraries were prepared by immunoSEQ multiplex PCR; TCRdb keeps only in-frame clonotypes and omits some of them. The table records over 250,000 clones, approximately 83% of them present only once. Specimen: peripheral blood. The receptor source for this set is a woman in her 70s with acute or convalescent COVID-19. Each CDR3 is given with its conserved first and last residue. D genes are given only for firm matches. Expanded clones get a size class; other rows say once, few or many, or leave the size out.

V	D	J	size	length	DNA	CDR3
TRBV7-2	TRBD2	TRBJ2-3	.	18	TGTGCCAGCAGCCTCCGCCCATGGCTAGCGGGGGGCACAGATACGCAGTATTTT	CASSLRPWLAGGTDTQYF
TRBV7-2	.	TRBJ1-3	.	15	TGTGCCAGCAGCTTAGGTGGACAGACTGGAAACACCATATATTTT	CASSLGGQTGNTIYF
TRBV7-8	.	TRBJ2-7	.	12	TGTGCCAGCAGCCCTACAGGGTACGAGCAGTACTTC	CASSPTGYEQYF
TRBV7-3	TRBD2	TRBJ2-1	few	15	TGTGCCAGCACTTTGGTAGCGGGGGGATACAATGAGCAGTTCTTC	CASTLVAGGYNEQFF
TRBV21-1	.	TRBJ1-3	once	15	TGTGCCAGCAGCAAAACGCTAAGCTCTGGAAACACCATATATTTT	CASSKTLSSGNTIYF
TRBV28	.	TRBJ2-7	.	16	TGTGCCAGCAGTCCAGGAGGGGGGGCCAGCTCCTACGAGCAGTACTTC	CASSPGGGASSYEQYF
TRBV5-4	TRBD2	TRBJ2-1	.	14	TGTGCCAGCAGCCTGAGCGGGGGGGCCGAGGAGCAGTTCTTC	CASSLSGGAEEQFF
TRBV6-5	.	TRBJ1-6	.	14	TGTGCCAGCTCAAGAAGGCAGGGGATGACACCCCTCCACTTT	CASSRRQGMTPLHF
TRBV7-3	TRBD2	TRBJ2-5	.	14	TGTGCCAGCAGCCTGGGACTAGCCGGGGAGACCCAGTACTTC	CASSLGLAGETQYF
TRBV5-1	TRBD1	TRBJ1-1	.	14	TGCGCCAGCAGCCAGGGGACAGGGAACACTGAAGCTTTCTTT	CASSQGTGNTEAFF
TRBV12-5	TRBD1	TRBJ2-7	.	14	TGTGCTAGTGCCCCAATGACAGGGGGCGCCGAGCAGTACTTC	CASAPMTGGAEQYF
TRBV7-9	.	TRBJ1-2	.	15	TGTGCCAGCAGCCCGGCCCGACTAACGAACTATGGCTACACCTTC	CASSPARLTNYGYTF
TRBV2	.	TRBJ1-5	.	15	TGTGCCAGCAGTGGAGGCGCTTATAGCAATCAGCCCCAGCATTTT	CASSGGAYSNQPQHF
TRBV2	.	TRBJ1-1	.	13	TGTGCCAGCAGTGACCGTCGGAGCACTGAAGCTTTCTTT	CASSDRRSTEAFF
TRBV5-1	TRBD2	TRBJ2-3	.	14	TGCGCCAGCAGGCTAGCGGGTTCCACAGATACGCAGTATTTT	CASRLAGSTDTQYF
TRBV7-9	.	TRBJ1-4	.	16	TGTGCCAGCAGCTTAGTTCAGGAGGGGCTAGTAGAAAAACTGTTTTTT	CASSLVQEGLVEKLFF
TRBV6-5	TRBD1	TRBJ1-6	.	13	TGTGCCAGCAGGAGGACAGGGCACTCACCCCTCCACTTT	CASRRTGHSPLHF
TRBV30	.	TRBJ1-1	.	13	TGTGCCTGGAGTGTACCAGGGGTCACTGAAGCTTTCTTT	CAWSVPGVTEAFF